What follows are 20 T cell receptor beta chains derived from one specimen sequenced in a study of a mutant IDH1 vaccine in newly diagnosed glioma. Time point reported: week 23, last vaccination. Alongside topical imiquimod, each dose of vaccine comprised 300 ug of mutant IDH1 20-mer peptide. Data came from immunoSEQ multiplex PCR; TCRdb stores just in-frame clones and leaves some out. The sample carries approximately 41,000 clones, more than 85% recorded once. Antigens of these TCRs are unknown. Sequencing was performed on PBMCs, taken from a glioma patient whose treatment included an IDH1 peptide vaccine. These receptors were collected from a man aged 50 or older with glioma.

The J gene is TRBJ2-1, the V gene TRBV2; no reliable D call. Germline CDR1 is SNHLY and CDR2 is FYNNEI. V was clipped by 11 bases and J by 9 bases, with 14 bases between them. The CDR3 is made up of 11 amino acids. The CDR3 nucleotides are TGTGCCTCCCGATGGGTAGGTGAGCAGTTCTTC. Protein sequence: CASRWVGEQFF.

This chain uses TRBV6-6 with TRBJ1-5; D gene uncertain. CDR3 size: 12 residues. With 2 bases removed from V and 5 bases from J, the gap between germline ends came to 4 bases. In germline, CDR1 is MNHNY, CDR2 SVGAGI (reference sequence). The CDR3, as DNA: TGTGCCAGCAGTTACGGCGATCAGCCCCAGCATTTT. Translation: CASSYGDQPQHF.

The rearrangement joins TRBV5-1 to TRBJ1-5; D possibly corresponds to TRBD1 (5 bases). The CDR3 runs 16 residues. V lost 0 bases and J 2 bases, leaving 12 bases between the germline ends. CDR1 and CDR2 from the germline V gene are SGHRS and YFSETQ. The CDR3 sequence: CASSLEGLGGNQPQHF. For the CDR3, the DNA is TGCGCCAGCAGCTTGGAAGGTTTGGGGGGCAATCAGCCCCAGCATTTT.

The genes are TRBV13 and TRBJ1-2; 7 positions agree with TRBD1. The CDR3 runs 17 residues. CDR1 and CDR2 (germline): PRHDT, FYEKMQ (reference sequence). V was pared by 5 bases and J by 6 bases, with 18 bases of the junction left unmatched. The CDR3 nucleotides read TGTGCCAGCAGCAAAGGGACAGAGATTCCCCAGCTCCATGGCTACACCTTC. Translation gives CASSKGTEIPQLHGYTF.

This sequence joins TRBV18 and TRBJ1-5; D is uncertain. The CDR3 is made up of 12 amino acids. Trimming took off 6 bases at V and 5 bases at J, with 8 bases between the two ends. From germline, CDR1 is KGHSH and CDR2 LQKENI. The CDR3 nucleotides read TGTGCCAGCTCCCCGTACGATCAGCCCCAGCATTTT. This encodes CASSPYDQPQHF.

The sample holds one count of this clone. CDR3 sequence (DNA): TGTGCCAGCAGCGTAGCAGGGGAACCCTACGAGCAGTACTTC. The encoded protein is CASSVAGEPYEQYF. This rearrangement joins TRBV9 to TRBJ2-7; D might be TRBD1 (6 bases). V gave up 0 bases and J gave up 2 bases, with 9 bases separating them. CDR3 size: 14 residues. Germline V gene sequence: CDR1 SGDLS, CDR2 YYNGEE.

This chain connects TRBV7-9 to TRBJ1-1; the D gene is possibly TRBD1 (5 bases). V lost 5 bases and J lost 1, with 14 bases in between. The CDR3 extends over 15 amino acids. Germline lookup yields CDR1 SEHNR and CDR2 FQNEAQ (reference sequence). CDR3 residues: CASSPTQGKNTEAFF. The CDR3 nucleotides are TGTGCCAGCAGCCCCACCCAGGGAAAGAACACTGAAGCTTTCTTT.

This chain uses TRBV20-1 with TRBJ1-1; D not certain. Germline values: CDR1 DFQATT, CDR2 SNEGSKA (reference sequence). V was pared by 1 base and J by 6 bases, with 6 bases between. The CDR3 runs to 11 residues. CDR3 loop: CSARGISEAFF. The CDR3 bases are TGCAGTGCTAGAGGGATCTCTGAAGCTTTCTTT.

The chain combines TRBV9 with TRBJ2-1; a possible D gene is TRBD2 (6 bases). The V gene's germline CDR1 is SGDLS and CDR2 YYNGEE. The V end was cut by 6 bases, the J end by 2 bases, with 12 bases between. CDR3 size: 14 residues. For the CDR3, the DNA is TGTGCCAGCAACGTTGCGGGAACCTACAATGAGCAGTTCTTC. Translated, it gives CASNVAGTYNEQFF.

J is TRBJ1-1 and V is TRBV7-6, with D tentatively TRBD1 (5 bases). V dropped 2 bases and J dropped 8 bases, with 18 bases sitting between them. Germline assignment: CDR1 SGHVS and CDR2 FNYEAQ. This CDR3 comprises 15 residues. The CDR3 bases are TGTGCCAGCAGCTTATTGTCGGGGCACACCTCCGAAGCTTTCTTT. Protein product: CASSLLSGHTSEAFF. Filled out from reference TRBV7-6 and TRBJ1-1, the complete variable domain reads GAGVSQSPRYKVTKRGQDVALRCDPISGHVSLYWYRQALGQGPEFLTYFNYEAQQDKSGLPNDRFSAERPEGSISTLTIQRTEQRDSAMYRCASSLLSGHTSEAFFGQGTRLTVV.

The chain joins TRBV6-5 to TRBJ1-4; tentative D call: TRBD1 (6 bases). V dropped 6 bases and J dropped 7 bases, with 15 bases sitting between them. This CDR3 has 14 residues. Germline CDR1 is MNHEY and CDR2 is SVGAGI. CDR3 region: CASRNGGGREKLFF. Here the CDR3 DNA reads TGTGCCAGCAGAAACGGGGGGGGGCGTGAAAAACTGTTTTTT.

The J gene is TRBJ2-1, the V gene TRBV4-1, with a tentative D call TRBD2 (6 bases). The CDR3 runs 15 residues. Germline V gives CDR1 MGHRA, CDR2 YSYEKL. Trimming cost V 3 bases and J 8 bases, with 17 bases left between them. The CDR3 DNA is TGCGCCAGCAGCCAGGCTGCGGCCAGGAGGGATGAGCAGTTCTTC. Translation: CASSQAAARRDEQFF.

This chain connects TRBV2 to TRBJ2-7, with TRBD1 identical over 9 bases. J gave up 1 base and V 7 bases, and 8 bases lay outside the gene matches. The germline V gene has CDR1 SNHLY and CDR2 FYNNEI. The CDR3 has 15 residues. CDR3 sequence reads: CASNPGQGRSYEQYF. CDR3 DNA sequence: TGTGCCAGCAACCCCGGACAGGGGCGATCCTACGAGCAGTACTTC. Supplemented by reference TRBV2 and TRBJ2-7, the full variable domain reads EPEVTQTPSHQVTQMGQEVILRCVPISNHLYFYWYRQILGQKVEFLVSFYNNEISEKSEIFDDQFSVERPDGSNFTLKIRSTKLEDSAMYFCASNPGQGRSYEQYFGPGTRLTVT.

This chain connects TRBV2 to TRBJ2-1; 11 nucleotides match TRBD2. V dropped 5 bases and J dropped 0; count of bases not matched to a gene: 9. The CDR3 has 18 residues. Looked up from germline, CDR1 is SNHLY and CDR2 is FYNNEI. For the CDR3, the DNA is TGTGCCAGCAGTCGAGTGACTAGCGGGGAATCCTCCTACAATGAGCAGTTCTTC. This encodes CASSRVTSGESSYNEQFF.

This rearrangement joins TRBV18 to TRBJ2-1; a possible D gene is TRBD1 (5 bases). Germline V CDR1 and CDR2: KGHSH, LQKENI. V lost 6 bases and J 0 bases, leaving 15 bases between the germline ends. This CDR3 contains 16 residues. CDR3 protein: CASSSTALSSYNEQFF. DNA of the CDR3: TGTGCCAGCTCCTCGACAGCCTTAAGCTCCTACAATGAGCAGTTCTTC.

V usage is TRBV5-1 and J usage is TRBJ2-7; 8 positions agree with TRBD1. V was clipped by 5 bases and J by 4 bases; unmatched bases: 8. Germline V CDR1 and CDR2: SGHRS, YFSETQ. This CDR3 spans 14 amino acids. The CDR3 region has the DNA TGCGCCAGCAGGTCTAGGACAGGGTCGTACGAGCAGTACTTC. Translating gives CASRSRTGSYEQYF. The full variable domain, rest sourced from reference TRBV5-1 and TRBJ2-7, is KAGVTQTPRYLIKTRGQQVTLSCSPISGHRSVSWYQQTPGQGLQFLFEYFSETQRNKGNFPGRFSGRQFSNSRSEMNVSTLELGDSALYLCASRSRTGSYEQYFGPGTRLTVT.

The chain employs TRBV29-1 and TRBJ1-2; D ambiguous. The CDR3 is made up of 14 amino acids. Trimming removed 6 bases from V and 8 bases from J, with 22 bases in between. The germline gives CDR1 SQVTM, CDR2 ANQGSEA. CDR3 region: CSVDPTLVAGGYTF. The CDR3 DNA follows: TGCAGCGTCGATCCCACGCTAGTCGCGGGGGGCTACACCTTC.

The V and J genes are TRBV30 and TRBJ1-1; maybe TRBD1 (5 bases). This CDR3 has 12 residues. V gave up 2 bases and J gave up 5 bases, with 9 bases separating them. CDR1 GTSNPN and CDR2 SVGIG come from the germline V gene (reference sequence). The CDR3 DNA sequence: TGTGCCTGGAGTTATGGGGGTACTGAAGCTTTCTTT. It is translated as CAWSYGGTEAFF.

The rearrangement links TRBV27 to TRBJ2-2; 10 bases fit TRBD2. Germline CDR1 reads MNHEY; CDR2 reads SMNVEV (reference sequence). Unmatched junction bases numbered 9, after V lost 10 bases and J lost 4 bases. This CDR3 has 15 amino acids. The CDR3 sequence is CATHFSGGPTGELFF. The CDR3 region has the DNA TGTGCCACCCACTTTAGCGGGGGGCCCACCGGGGAGCTGTTTTTT.

The chain links TRBV5-4 to TRBJ2-1; 8 bases fit TRBD1. Germline lookup yields CDR1 SGHNT and CDR2 YYREEE (reference sequence). V dropped 4 bases and J dropped 6; count of bases not matched to a gene: 6. The CDR3 consists of 14 residues. CDR3 nucleotide sequence: TGTGCCAGCAGCAAGGACAGGGTGGGCAATGAGCAGTTCTTC. Its protein product is CASSKDRVGNEQFF.